This T cell receptor beta chain was profiled in a study of T cells in localized non-small cell lung cancer. The repertoire was sequenced with immunoSEQ multiplex PCR; TCRdb's copy has only in-frame clones and lacks some. The profile shows under 4,000 clones, roughly a quarter of them singletons. Study conclusions and caveats: Median detection of top 100 tumor clones in adjacent lung was 57 clones. Elevated blood T cell density was associated with longer overall survival.

With regard to this clone: Its antigen is unknown.

The sequence derives from a woman aged 35-75 years with stage I lung adenocarcinoma. The sample here was lung tumor tissue, taken before any cancer treatment.

This CDR3 reads CASSLVSIPSTGELFF. The CDR3 nucleotides are TGTGCCAGCAGCTTAGTTTCGATTCCCAGCACCGGGGAGCTGTTTTTT. The chain combines TRBV11-3 with TRBJ2-2; no clear D. Germline CDR1 SGHNT, CDR2 YENEEA. Trimming cost V 1 base and J 4 bases, with 13 bases left between them. The CDR3 contains 16 residues.